The present entry profiles one T cell receptor (beta chain) with its context. Antigen specificity is unknown. This specimen belongs to a study of T cells expressing NK-cell markers. For the study at large: Out of eight donors sequenced, seven tested HCMV-seropositive and the remaining one seronegative.

The cDNA for TCR beta came from 5'RACE template switching with UMIs. TCRdb re-called the 5' RACE reads; every CDR3 protein appears as one record, without DNA. The specimen's table records about 380,000 distinct CDR3 sequences. The CDR3 spans 13 residues. The V gene's germline CDR1 is MNHNS and CDR2 SASEGT. Overall study results and limits: It is unclear if expanded NKG2C-expressing clones target HCMV antigens. NKG2C+ dominant clonotypes from over 5 donors made up about 1.0-8% of CD8+ T cells.

Sequencing was carried out using blood T cells: a sorted CD56 or NKG2C T cell subset, CD4+ or CD8+ T cells, or bulk PBMC T cells (not recorded which). The clonotype originates from a man aged 18-70 years in good health. V gene TRBV6-1 combines with J gene TRBJ1-2. The CDR3 loop reads CASAARHLNGYTF.